The next 4 T cell receptor beta chains were all read from a single sample in a study of early T cells in non-severe SARS-CoV-2 infection listed by TCRdb under 2021. The library relied on 5' RACE. Sequencing instrument: NextSeq 500. TCRdb ran its own pipeline on the public reads, namely fastp trimming at Q25 and MiXCR clone calling, and kept in-frame beta chains. Every CDR3 protein is listed once, alongside the most common genes and DNA of its rows. In all, the sample holds approximately 46,000 distinct CDR3 sequences, and about 9.3% of those were seen once. The top ten hold about 15% of the sample. The material sequenced was whole blood. All receptors come from an adult who was a healthcare worker with PCR-confirmed SARS-CoV-2 infection or an uninfected control (not recorded which).

This clonotype was observed a few times. The CDR3 end shows no conserved phenylalanine or tryptophan, and so a read error is likely. The J gene is TRBJ1-1, the V gene TRBV5-1, with a tentative D call TRBD1 (5 bases). CDR1 and CDR2 (germline): SGHRS, YFSETQ. This CDR3 spans 17 amino acids. The V end was cut by 0 bases, the J end by 0 bases, with 15 bases between. CDR3 coding DNA: TGCGCCAGCAGCTTGGTTCAGGGACCAAGTTTGAACACTGAAGCTTTCTCT. This sequence encodes CASSLVQGPSLNTEAFS.

This clonotype was observed a single time. The chain links TRBV30 to TRBJ1-2; 7 bases map to TRBD1. CDR1 is GTSNPN and CDR2 is SVGIG in the germline V gene (reference sequence). The length of the CDR3 is 15 residues. Trimming removed 0 bases from V and 3 bases from J; junction bases left unmatched: 7. CDR3 protein: CAWSVWKGAHYGYTF. The CDR3 DNA reads TGTGCCTGGAGTGTATGGAAGGGGGCTCACTATGGCTACACCTTC.

This clonotype has ten or more counts. J is TRBJ2-7 and V is TRBV18; D may be TRBD1 or TRBD2 (7 bases each). The CDR3 consists of 19 residues. Germline V gene lookup returns CDR1 KGHSH and CDR2 LQKENI. The V end lost 2 bases, the J end lost 2 bases, and 25 bases lay between the germline ends. DNA of the CDR3: TGTGCCAGCTCACCAACATGGCGGGAGCAAGGACAGGCACCCTACGAGCAGTACTTC. It yields the protein CASSPTWREQGQAPYEQYF.

This clonotype has at least ten counts. The V call is TRBV7-8, the J call TRBJ1-1; D gene ambiguous. V lost 1 base to trimming and J lost 12 bases, with 12 bases between them. This CDR3 has 12 amino acids. CDR1 and CDR2 (germline): SGHVS, FQNEAQ. The CDR3 spells CASSLVGRRTFF. The CDR3 nucleotides are TGTGCCAGCAGCTTAGTAGGCAGGCGGACTTTCTTT.